What follows are 26 T cell receptor beta chains derived from one specimen sequenced in a study of CD8+ T cells in alopecia areata. It was cDNA, reverse transcribed from extracted RNA, that served as the sequencing template. Profiled with immunoSEQ multiplex PCR; TCRdb holds only in-frame clones, not every one. This table holds 93,000 or so clones, approximately 84% found once. Stated treatment: oral pan-JAK inhibitor, 5-10 mg twice daily. The sample in question was CD8+ T cells sorted from blood, obtained at approximately week 30, from a patient treated with tofacitinib. The receptor set was obtained from a human donor with alopecia areata.

The chain employs TRBV10-3 and TRBJ2-1; 9 bases fit TRBD2. The junction had 10 bases not matched to a gene; V was cut back by 3 bases and J by 10 bases. The CDR3 extends over 15 amino acids. Germline assignment: CDR1 ENHRY and CDR2 SYGVKD. The CDR3 nucleotides read TGTGCCATCAGTGATCCTCTAGCGGGGTCTGAGGAGCAGTTCTTC. Its translation: CAISDPLAGSEEQFF.

The rearrangement links TRBV5-4 to TRBJ2-1; no firm D call. Germline loops: CDR1 SGHNT, CDR2 YYREEE (reference sequence). V was trimmed by 4 bases and J by 4 bases, leaving 9 bases between them. The CDR3 runs 13 residues. Written as DNA, the CDR3 is TGTGCCAGCAGCCCAACAGATTACAATGAGCAGTTCTTC. The encoded protein is CASSPTDYNEQFF.

The gene calls are TRBV30 and TRBJ1-1; no firm D call. The CDR3 is 13 amino acids. V was cut by 4 bases and J by 1 base, with 10 bases left in between. Germline-derived CDR1 and CDR2 are GTSNPN and SVGIG (reference sequence). The CDR3 is CAWTSWENTEAFF. DNA of the CDR3: TGTGCCTGGACGTCGTGGGAGAACACTGAAGCTTTCTTT.

The rearrangement uses TRBV6-1 and TRBJ2-3; TRBD2 matches 7 bases. J gave up 6 bases and V 2 bases, and 8 bases lay outside the gene matches. The CDR3 sequence is 15 residues long. The germline CDR1 and CDR2 sequences are MNHNS and SASEGT. The CDR3: CASSEHRGGRDTQYF. Here the CDR3 DNA reads TGTGCCAGCAGTGAACATCGCGGGGGAAGGGATACGCAGTATTTT.

The rearrangement uses TRBV4-2 and TRBJ2-6; D may match TRBD1 or TRBD2 (6 bases each). The CDR3 runs to 17 residues. V was cut by 3 bases and J by 0 bases, with 12 bases left in between. Per germline, CDR1 LGHNA and CDR2 YNFKEQ. DNA of the CDR3: TGTGCCAGCAGCCAGCGGGACACAGACTCTGGGGCCAACGTCCTGACTTTC. Translation gives CASSQRDTDSGANVLTF.

This clone was recorded only once. The chain recombines TRBV27 with TRBJ1-1; D remains ambiguous. In germline, CDR1 is MNHEY, CDR2 SMNVEV (reference sequence). The length of the CDR3 is 12 residues. V was pared by 5 bases and J by 0 bases, with 4 bases between. In nucleotides, the CDR3 is TGTGCCAGCAGTCAAATGAACACTGAAGCTTTCTTT. Translating it yields CASSQMNTEAFF.

The rearrangement joins TRBV5-4 to TRBJ2-1; 7 bases fit TRBD2. The CDR3 consists of 15 residues. CDR1 and CDR2 (germline): SGHNT, YYREEE (reference sequence). The V segment lost 5 bases and the J segment 7 bases; nucleotides outside the gene matches: 12. CDR3 in amino acids: CASRSGLEALNEQFF. The CDR3 DNA sequence: TGTGCCAGCAGGTCTGGACTAGAGGCGTTGAATGAGCAGTTCTTC. Using reference TRBV5-4 and TRBJ2-1 for the parts outside the CDR3, the full variable domain is ETGVTQSPTHLIKTRGQQVTLRCSSQSGHNTVSWYQQALGQGPQFIFQYYREEENGRGNFPPRFSGLQFPNYSSELNVNALELDDSALYLCASRSGLEALNEQFFGPGTRLTVL.

The CDR3 here is CASSEGPGDEQYF. CDR3 sequence (DNA): TGTGCCAGCAGTGAAGGGCCCGGGGACGAGCAGTACTTC. The V and J genes are TRBV2 and TRBJ2-7; a weak D match, TRBD2 (5 bases). V was clipped by 1 base and J by 5 bases, with 9 bases between them. This CDR3 spans 13 amino acids. Germline V gene data show CDR1 as SNHLY and CDR2 as FYNNEI.

The genes are TRBV5-4 and TRBJ2-1; no clear D gene. Trimming removed 3 bases at V and 0 bases at J, with 13 bases between. There are 16 residues in the CDR3. CDR1 is SGHNT, CDR2 YYREEE, per germline (reference sequence). The CDR3 nucleotides are TGTGCCAGCAGCTCTGAAGAATGGAGCTCCTACAATGAGCAGTTCTTC. Protein sequence: CASSSEEWSSYNEQFF.

The rearrangement uses TRBV5-1 and TRBJ1-1, with a possible D match to TRBD1 (5 bases). The germline gives CDR1 SGHRS, CDR2 YFSETQ. Trimming left V 4 bases short and J 7 bases short, with 11 bases between. This CDR3 spans 12 amino acids. The CDR3 sequence: CASSGERGEAFF. CDR3 DNA sequence: TGCGCCAGCAGCGGGGAAAGGGGTGAAGCTTTCTTT.

A remark on this clone: The CDR3 carries no conserved terminal phenylalanine or tryptophan, so it likely arises from a read error. The DNA is omitted, as the CDR3 cannot be located on it reliably, and the CDR3 follows TCRdb's listing. The CDR3 spells CASSSGQGLAGG. The chain couples TRBV27 to TRBJ2-7; TRBD1 was called by the table and not checked on the DNA. Counting both end residues, the CDR3 totals 12 amino acids. Per germline, CDR1 MNHEY and CDR2 SMNVEV (reference sequence).

The rearrangement uses TRBV5-1 and TRBJ2-1; TRBD2 aligns across 8 bases. V shed 2 bases and J 6 bases; nucleotides not matched to a gene: 16. The germline CDR1 and CDR2 sequences are SGHRS and YFSETQ. The CDR3 runs 18 residues. CDR3 in DNA: TGCGCCAGCAGCTTTAGGTCTAGCGGGTCCCCGGTGGGCAATGAGCAGTTCTTC. As protein: CASSFRSSGSPVGNEQFF.

The chain uses TRBV7-8 and TRBJ2-7; 10 nucleotides agree with TRBD2. J lost 2 bases, V lost 0 bases, and 7 bases had no gene match. CDR1 SGHVS and CDR2 FQNEAQ come from the germline V gene. The CDR3 covers 17 residues. The CDR3 sequence: CASSLAASGGKAYEQYF. CDR3 nucleotide sequence: TGTGCCAGCAGCTTAGCGGCTAGCGGGGGCAAAGCCTACGAGCAGTACTTC.

This clone appeared a single time. CDR3 region: CVRSIEETSATYSYEQYF. Written as DNA, the CDR3 is TGTGTCAGAAGCATCGAGGAAACTAGCGCAACCTACTCCTACGAGCAGTACTTC. The rearrangement links TRBV7-5 to TRBJ2-7; TRBD2, the table's D call, lacks a check against the DNA. TRBV7-5 is a pseudogene locus. This CDR3 has 18 residues.

The chain uses TRBV27 and TRBJ2-1, with 8 bases aligning to TRBD2. The CDR3 covers 14 residues. Germline values: CDR1 MNHEY, CDR2 SMNVEV (reference sequence). The junction had 11 bases not matched to a gene; V was cut back by 8 bases and J by 8 bases. The CDR3: CASAQGTSPDEQFF. The CDR3 DNA is TGTGCCAGCGCCCAGGGGACTAGTCCAGATGAGCAGTTCTTC.

The chain carries TRBV11-2 and TRBJ2-3, with D perhaps matching TRBD2 (5 bases). V shed 5 bases and J shed 1 base, with 13 bases lying between them. The CDR3 is 15 residues long. The germline gives CDR1 SGHAT, CDR2 FQNNGV. CDR3 in amino acids: CASSPRSGGTDTQYF. The CDR3 DNA follows: TGTGCCAGCAGCCCTCGATCCGGGGGCACAGATACGCAGTATTTT.

The genes are TRBV14 and TRBJ2-5, with D maybe TRBD1 (5 bases). The DNA end favors TRBJ2-7, so the J call may be wrong. This CDR3 has 14 amino acids. Germline V gene sequence: CDR1 SGHDN, CDR2 FVKESK. The CDR3 DNA reads as TGTGCCAGCAGCCAAGGCGACAGATTCTACGAGCAGTACTTC. This sequence encodes CASSQGDRFYEQYF.

V and J are TRBV30 and TRBJ1-1; unclear D gene. Germline V lookup: CDR1 GTSNPN, CDR2 SVGIG (reference sequence). V dropped 0 bases and J dropped 4 bases, with 6 bases sitting between them. This CDR3 is built from 12 residues. The CDR3: CAWSVDRTEAFF. The CDR3 DNA is TGTGCCTGGAGTGTTGACCGCACTGAAGCTTTCTTT.

The chain uses TRBV14 and TRBJ1-1; D is undetermined. Germline CDR1 SGHDN, CDR2 FVKESK. With 1 base removed from V and 4 bases from J, the gap between germline ends came to 13 bases. The CDR3 runs to 15 residues. The CDR3 reads CASSQVRETRTEAFF. The CDR3 region has the DNA TGTGCCAGCAGCCAAGTCCGGGAGACGCGCACTGAAGCTTTCTTT.

The chain joins TRBV29-1 to TRBJ2-1; D unclear. V was pared by 6 bases and J by 0 bases, with 18 bases between. The germline V gene has CDR1 SQVTM and CDR2 ANQGSEA. This CDR3 region has 16 residues. CDR3 region: CSVKIDRRPSYNEQFF. The CDR3, as DNA: TGCAGCGTGAAGATAGACCGAAGACCCTCCTACAATGAGCAGTTCTTC.

V and J are TRBV6-1 and TRBJ2-2, with 8 bases matching TRBD1. V trimming: 7 bases; J trimming: 1 base; junction bases outside the gene matches: 2. The germline V gene encodes CDR1 MNHNS and CDR2 SASEGT. The CDR3 loop spans 14 amino acids. The CDR3 spells CASTDRGNTGELFF. CDR3 in DNA: TGTGCCAGCACCGACAGGGGGAACACCGGGGAGCTGTTTTTT.

The gene calls are TRBV27 and TRBJ2-1; 7 bases are a match to TRBD1. V gave up 5 bases and J gave up 12 bases; unmatched junction bases: 10. CDR1 MNHEY and CDR2 SMNVEV come from the germline V gene (reference sequence). The CDR3 length is 13 residues. The CDR3 loop is CASSTTGIGVQFF. DNA of the CDR3: TGTGCCAGCAGTACGACAGGGATCGGGGTGCAGTTCTTC.

The chain couples TRBV29-1 to TRBJ2-5, with unresolved D. The J call is doubtful: the DNA matches TRBJ2-7 better. The CDR3 is 11 amino acids. Germline CDR1 is SQVTM and CDR2 is ANQGSEA. The CDR3, as DNA: TGCAGCGTTGAGCAGAACTACGAGCAGTACTTC. Its translation: CSVEQNYEQYF.

This clone occurred once. The rearrangement links TRBV5-8 to TRBJ1-5, with TRBD1 as a possible D gene (5 bases). This CDR3 is 15 amino acids long. Germline values: CDR1 SGHTS, CDR2 YDEGEE. V lost 4 bases and J lost 2, with 13 bases in between. CDR3 bases: TGTGCCAGCAGCCCCTGGGGGGAAGGCAATCAGCCCCAGCATTTT. It codes for CASSPWGEGNQPQHF.

The rearrangement links TRBV18 to TRBJ2-1, with 9 bases identical to TRBD2. Trimming removed 3 bases from V and 4 bases from J; junction bases left unmatched: 4. The CDR3 has 15 residues. Germline CDR1 and CDR2: KGHSH and LQKENI. The CDR3 region is CASSPTSGEYNEQFF. The CDR3 nucleotides are TGTGCCAGCTCACCGACTAGCGGAGAGTACAATGAGCAGTTCTTC.

The chain uses TRBV7-9 and TRBJ2-7, with a possible D match to TRBD1 (6 bases). The CDR3 loop spans 13 amino acids. Looked up from germline, CDR1 is SEHNR and CDR2 is FQNEAQ (reference sequence). V was clipped by 9 bases and J by 2 bases, with 14 bases between them. This CDR3 is CASSGTQPYEQYF. In DNA, the CDR3 is TGTGCCAGTTCGGGGACACAACCCTACGAGCAGTACTTC.